This T cell receptor (beta chain) was sequenced during a study of beta chain features in type 1 diabetes. The study, taken as a whole, reports: Within the patient group, naive, central memory and Treg TCRB repertoires appeared more similar to each other than within healthy donors. The study found fewer insertions and more deletions at VDJ junctions in type 1 diabetes patients.

Cell sorting via CD45RO/CCR7/CD25/CD127/CD95/CD27 was performed to obtain CD4+ naive, central memory, regulatory and stem cell-like memory cells. Trimming shortened V by 8 bases and J by 5 bases, and 15 bases separated the two germline ends. CDR3 size: 13 residues. Germline CDR1 MNHEY, CDR2 SVGAGI. This clone was seen more than once but under ten times. Its antigen is not identified. The isolated RNA, all of it, was reverse transcribed, so expressed TCRB transcripts were what got sequenced. Samples of naive, central memory and regulatory T cells yielded a mean of about 3.4 million reads. This table comes from immunoSEQ multiplex PCR, and its TCRdb copy is limited to in-frame clones, with some not included. The sample has fewer than 900,000 clones; around a sixth are singletons.

Material for sequencing was naive CD4+ T cells from blood. This clonotype was obtained from a woman aged 18-30 years in good health. The rearrangement links TRBV6-5 to TRBJ2-5; D may match TRBD1 or TRBD2 (5 bases each). The CDR3 here is CASGSVEGETQYF. Written as DNA, the CDR3 is TGTGCCAGCGGAAGTGTAGAGGGGGAGACCCAGTACTTC.